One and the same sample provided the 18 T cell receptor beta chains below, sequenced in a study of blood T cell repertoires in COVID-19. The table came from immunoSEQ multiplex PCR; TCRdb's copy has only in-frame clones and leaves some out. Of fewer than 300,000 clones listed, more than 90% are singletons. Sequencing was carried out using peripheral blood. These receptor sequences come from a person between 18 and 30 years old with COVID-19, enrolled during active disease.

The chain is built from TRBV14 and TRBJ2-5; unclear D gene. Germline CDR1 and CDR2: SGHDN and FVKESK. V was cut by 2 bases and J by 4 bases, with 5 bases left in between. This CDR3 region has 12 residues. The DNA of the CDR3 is TGTGCCAGCAGCCAACACGGAGAGACCCAGTACTTC. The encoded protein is CASSQHGETQYF.

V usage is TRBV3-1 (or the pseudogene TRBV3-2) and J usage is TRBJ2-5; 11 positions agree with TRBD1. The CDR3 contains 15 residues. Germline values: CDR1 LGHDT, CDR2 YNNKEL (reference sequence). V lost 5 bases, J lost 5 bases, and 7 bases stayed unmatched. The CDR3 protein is CASSEGQGEAETQYF. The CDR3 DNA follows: TGTGCCAGCAGCGAGGGACAGGGGGAGGCGGAGACCCAGTACTTC.

CDR3: CASSYSSGEAYEQYF. CDR3 nucleotide sequence: TGTGCCAGCAGTTACTCGTCAGGGGAAGCCTACGAGCAGTACTTC. The rearrangement uses TRBV6-6 and TRBJ2-7, with a weak D call TRBD1 (6 bases). Per germline, CDR1 MNHNY and CDR2 SVGAGI (reference sequence). Trimming stripped 0 bases from V and 2 bases from J, with 11 bases between. CDR3 size: 15 residues.

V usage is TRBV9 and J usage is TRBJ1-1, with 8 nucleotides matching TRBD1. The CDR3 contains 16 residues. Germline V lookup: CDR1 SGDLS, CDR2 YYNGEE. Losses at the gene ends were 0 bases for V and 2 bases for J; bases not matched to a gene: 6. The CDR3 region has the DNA TGTGCCAGCAGCGTAGGAGGAGGGACAGGAAACACTGAAGCTTTCTTT. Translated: CASSVGGGTGNTEAFF.

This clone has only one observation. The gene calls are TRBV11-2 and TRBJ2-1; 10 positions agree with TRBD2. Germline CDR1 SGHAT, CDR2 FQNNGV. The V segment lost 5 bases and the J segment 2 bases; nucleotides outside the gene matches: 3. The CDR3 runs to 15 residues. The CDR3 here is CASSRSGRAYNEQFF. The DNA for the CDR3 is TGTGCCAGCAGCAGAAGCGGGAGGGCCTACAATGAGCAGTTCTTC.

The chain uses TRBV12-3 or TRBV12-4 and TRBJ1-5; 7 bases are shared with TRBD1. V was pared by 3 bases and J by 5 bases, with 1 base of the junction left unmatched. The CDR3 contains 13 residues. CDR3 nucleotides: TGTGCCAGCAGTTTGACAGGGTATCAGCCCCAGCATTTT. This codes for CASSLTGYQPQHF.

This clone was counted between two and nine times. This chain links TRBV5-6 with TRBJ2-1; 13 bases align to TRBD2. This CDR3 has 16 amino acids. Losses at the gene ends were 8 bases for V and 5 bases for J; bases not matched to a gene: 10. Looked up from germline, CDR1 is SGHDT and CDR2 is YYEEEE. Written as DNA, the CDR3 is TGTGCCAGTACACTAGCGGGAGGGCTTAGCGACAATGAGCAGTTCTTC. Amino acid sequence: CASTLAGGLSDNEQFF. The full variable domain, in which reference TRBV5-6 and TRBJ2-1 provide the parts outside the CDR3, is DAGVTQSPTHLIKTRGQQVTLRCSPKSGHDTVSWYQQALGQGPQFIFQYYEEEERQRGNFPDRFSGHQFPNYSSELNVNALLLGDSALYLCASTLAGGLSDNEQFFGPGTRLTVL.

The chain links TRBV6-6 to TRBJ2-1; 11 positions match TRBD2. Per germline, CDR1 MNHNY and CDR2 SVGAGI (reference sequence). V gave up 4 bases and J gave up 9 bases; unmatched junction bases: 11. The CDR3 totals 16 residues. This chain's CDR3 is CASSSLLAGEEREQFF. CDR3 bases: TGTGCCAGCAGTTCCCTACTAGCGGGAGAGGAACGTGAGCAGTTCTTC.

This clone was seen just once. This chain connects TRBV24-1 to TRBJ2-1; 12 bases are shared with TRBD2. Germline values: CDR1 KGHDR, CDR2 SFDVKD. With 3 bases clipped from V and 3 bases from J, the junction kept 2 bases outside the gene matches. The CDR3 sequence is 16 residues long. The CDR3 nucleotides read TGTGCCACCAGTGATAGGACTAGCGGGAACTACAATGAGCAGTTCTTC. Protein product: CATSDRTSGNYNEQFF.

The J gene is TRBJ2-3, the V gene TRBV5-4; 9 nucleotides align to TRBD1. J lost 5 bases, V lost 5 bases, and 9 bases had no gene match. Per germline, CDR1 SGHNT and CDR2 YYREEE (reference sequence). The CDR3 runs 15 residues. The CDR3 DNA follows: TGTGCCAGCAGTTCCACAGGGGGCGTAGGAGATACGCAGTATTTT. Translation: CASSSTGGVGDTQYF.

In nucleotides, the CDR3 is TGTGCCAGCAGCCCAACTTTTAGGCAGGCTGAAGCTTTCTTT. It specifies CASSPTFRQAEAFF. V is TRBV2 and J is TRBJ1-1; the D is unclear. This CDR3 contains 14 residues. The germline gives CDR1 SNHLY, CDR2 FYNNEI. V was shortened by 6 bases and J by 6 bases, with 17 bases between the two germline ends.

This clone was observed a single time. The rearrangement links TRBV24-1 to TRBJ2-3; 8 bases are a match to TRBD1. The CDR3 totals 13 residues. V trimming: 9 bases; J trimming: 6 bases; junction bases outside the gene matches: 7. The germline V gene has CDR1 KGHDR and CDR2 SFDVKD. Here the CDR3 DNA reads TGTGCCACCGGGGACAGGTTATATGATACGCAGTATTTT. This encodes CATGDRLYDTQYF.

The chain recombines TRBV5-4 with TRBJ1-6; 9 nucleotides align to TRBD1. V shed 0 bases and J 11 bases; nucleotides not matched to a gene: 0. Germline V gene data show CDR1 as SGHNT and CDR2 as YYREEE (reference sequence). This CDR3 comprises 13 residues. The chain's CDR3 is CASSLGQGAPLHF. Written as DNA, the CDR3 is TGTGCCAGCAGCTTGGGACAGGGGGCACCCCTCCACTTT.

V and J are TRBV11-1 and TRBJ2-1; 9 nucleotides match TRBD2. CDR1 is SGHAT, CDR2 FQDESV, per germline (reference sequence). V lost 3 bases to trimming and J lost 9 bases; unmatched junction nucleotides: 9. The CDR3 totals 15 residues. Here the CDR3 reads CASSFFASGIGEQFF. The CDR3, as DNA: TGTGCCAGCAGCTTTTTTGCTAGCGGGATAGGTGAGCAGTTCTTC. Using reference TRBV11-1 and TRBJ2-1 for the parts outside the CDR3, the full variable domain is EAEVAQSPRYKITEKSQAVAFWCDPISGHATLYWYRQILGQGPELLVQFQDESVVDDSQLPKDRFSAERLKGVDSTLKIQPAELGDSAMYLCASSFFASGIGEQFFGPGTRLTVL.

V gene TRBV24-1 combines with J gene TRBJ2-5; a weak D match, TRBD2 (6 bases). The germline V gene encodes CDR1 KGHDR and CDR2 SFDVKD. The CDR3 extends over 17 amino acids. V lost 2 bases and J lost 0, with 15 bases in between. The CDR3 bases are TGTGCCACCAGTGATTCCCCCCACGAGCGGGACCAAGAGACCCAGTACTTC. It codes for CATSDSPHERDQETQYF.

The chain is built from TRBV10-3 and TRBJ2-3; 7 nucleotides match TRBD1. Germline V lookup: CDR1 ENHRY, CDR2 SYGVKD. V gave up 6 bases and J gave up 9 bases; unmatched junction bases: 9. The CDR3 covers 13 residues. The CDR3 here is CAISETGSSTQYF. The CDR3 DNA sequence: TGTGCCATCAGCGAGACAGGGAGTTCAACGCAGTATTTT.

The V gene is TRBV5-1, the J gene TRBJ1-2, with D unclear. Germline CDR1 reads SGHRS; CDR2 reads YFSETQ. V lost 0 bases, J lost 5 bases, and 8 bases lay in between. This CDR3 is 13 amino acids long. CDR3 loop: CASSLAPLYGYTF. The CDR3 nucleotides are TGCGCCAGCAGCTTGGCCCCTCTTTATGGCTACACCTTC.

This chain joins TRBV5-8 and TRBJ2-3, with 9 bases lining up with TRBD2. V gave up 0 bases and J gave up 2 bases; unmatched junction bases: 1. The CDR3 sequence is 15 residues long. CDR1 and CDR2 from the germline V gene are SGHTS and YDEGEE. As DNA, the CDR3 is TGTGCCAGCAGCTTGGCTAGCGGGGACACAGATACGCAGTATTTT. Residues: CASSLASGDTDTQYF.